This T cell receptor (beta chain) was observed in a study of T cells in Graves' hyperthyroidism and ophthalmopathy. Study context: Upon initial diagnosis and before any treatment, peripheral blood was collected. Regarding the study as a whole: Clonotypes that were expanded in thyroid above 0.001 mostly appeared in blood too.

Exclusion of a patient resulted from uncontrolled infection, other autoimmune disease, pregnancy or lactation. CDR1 LGHNT and CDR2 FRNRAP come from the germline V gene. The CDR3 loop spans 14 amino acids. V lost 6 bases and J 7 bases, leaving 18 bases between the germline ends. Amplified TCR beta CDR3 regions derived from RNA transcripts. TCR CDR3 underwent first-round RT-PCR with the HTBI primer set. TCRdb analysed the multiplex PCR reads with MiXCR anew, one entry per CDR3 protein. The table lists hundreds of thousands of distinct CDR3 sequences, roughly 14% of them singletons. Concerning this clonotype: The target antigen is unknown.

V is TRBV12-5 and J is TRBJ2-5, with a possible D match to TRBD2 (6 bases). The TCR originated in a woman in her forties or fifties with Graves' ophthalmopathy. The source material was blood. The CDR3 nucleotides read TGTGCTAGTGGCCCTGGGGGACTTGGGGGGACCCAGTACTTC. It translates to CASGPGGLGGTQYF.